These 21 T cell receptor beta chains share one sample of origin, sequenced in a study of blood T cell repertoires in COVID-19. Using immunoSEQ multiplex PCR, the repertoire was profiled, and TCRdb retains in-frame clones only, with some absent. The data contain 60,000 to 90,000 clones, less than 90% of them singletons. Sequenced sample: peripheral blood. These receptors were collected from a man in his sixties with active or convalescent COVID-19.

The V call is TRBV9, the J call TRBJ1-2; TRBD1 aligns across 7 bases. V shed 4 bases and J 2 bases; nucleotides not matched to a gene: 5. The germline V gene has CDR1 SGDLS and CDR2 YYNGEE. The CDR3 is 14 residues long. This chain's CDR3 is CASSPGGSNYGYTF. For the CDR3, the DNA is TGTGCCAGCAGCCCAGGGGGGAGCAACTATGGCTACACCTTC.

The chain couples TRBV6-1 to TRBJ1-1; D perhaps matches TRBD1 (5 bases). Trimming removed 2 bases from V and 8 bases from J, with 15 bases in between. Germline CDR1 MNHNS, CDR2 SASEGT. This CDR3 spans 14 amino acids. The CDR3 loop reads CASSETGGALEAFF. CDR3 DNA: TGTGCCAGCAGTGAAACCGGCGGGGCCTTAGAAGCTTTCTTT.

The chain uses TRBV5-1 and TRBJ1-1; TRBD1 might be the D (5 bases). V lost 0 bases to trimming and J lost 2 bases, with 11 bases between them. CDR1 is SGHRS, CDR2 YFSETQ, per germline. CDR3 length: 15 residues. The CDR3, as DNA: TGCGCCAGCAGCTTGGTAGGGGTGGGCAACACTGAAGCTTTCTTT. Residues: CASSLVGVGNTEAFF.

The V gene is TRBV19, the J gene TRBJ1-1; D remains unclear. CDR3 length: 15 residues. Between the trimmed V and J ends, which lost 11 bases and 3 bases, there was a span of 22 bases. Germline-derived CDR1 and CDR2 are LNHDA and SQIVND (reference sequence). The chain's CDR3 is CAVRREISLHTEAFF. The CDR3 DNA reads as TGTGCCGTCCGCCGGGAGATCTCCCTGCACACTGAAGCTTTCTTT.

This clone was seen more than once but under ten times. The chain uses TRBV20-1 and TRBJ2-3; 8 nucleotides align to TRBD2. The V gene's germline CDR1 is DFQATT and CDR2 SNEGSKA (reference sequence). The length of the CDR3 is 15 residues. J was trimmed by 2 bases and V by 3 bases; bases with no gene match: 7. The CDR3 DNA sequence: TGCAGTGCTAGTGAGACTAGCGCTTTCACAGATACGCAGTATTTT. Protein product: CSASETSAFTDTQYF.

This chain uses TRBV20-1 with TRBJ2-1; D perhaps matches TRBD2 (6 bases). The CDR3 has 11 amino acids. The germline V gene encodes CDR1 DFQATT and CDR2 SNEGSKA (reference sequence). Between the trimmed V and J ends, which lost 6 bases and 4 bases, there was a span of 7 bases. The CDR3 spells CSAGGYNEQFF. The CDR3 nucleotides are TGCAGTGCCGGAGGGTACAATGAGCAGTTCTTC.

This chain links TRBV7-2 with TRBJ2-1, with 14 bases identical to TRBD2. Per germline, CDR1 SGHTA and CDR2 FQGNSA. Trimming removed 0 bases from V and 8 bases from J; junction bases left unmatched: 6. CDR3 size: 17 residues. Here the CDR3 DNA reads TGTGCCAGCAGCTTAGCAGCCCGGACTAGCGGGGGGCATGAGCAGTTCTTC. Protein sequence: CASSLAARTSGGHEQFF.

The chain recombines TRBV27 with TRBJ2-5; no clear D gene. Germline CDR1 MNHEY, CDR2 SMNVEV (reference sequence). V was clipped by 3 bases and J by 5 bases, with 10 bases between them. The length of the CDR3 is 13 residues. The CDR3 loop reads CASSFGARETQYF. The CDR3 DNA reads as TGTGCCAGCAGTTTTGGAGCCCGGGAGACCCAGTACTTC.

V and J are TRBV16 and TRBJ1-6, with D hard to call. There are 13 residues in the CDR3. Trimming shortened V by 0 bases and J by 9 bases, and 6 bases separated the two germline ends. Germline V CDR1 and CDR2: KGHSY, FQNENV. The CDR3 sequence is CASSQSNSSPLHF. In nucleotides, the CDR3 is TGTGCCAGCAGCCAATCAAATAGTTCACCCCTCCACTTT. The whole variable domain, filled in from reference TRBV16 and TRBJ1-6, reads GEEVAQTPKHLVRGEGQKAKLYCAPIKGHSYVFWYQQVLKNEFKFLISFQNENVFDETGMPKERFSAKCLPNSPCSLEIQATKLEDSAVYFCASSQSNSSPLHFGNGTRLTVT.

The chain carries TRBV12-5 and TRBJ2-7, with D hard to call. Trimming stripped 7 bases from V and 2 bases from J, with 15 bases between. This CDR3 has 14 residues. Germline V CDR1 and CDR2: LGHNT, FRNRAP. The CDR3 sequence: CASATDSLPYEQYF. In DNA form, the CDR3 reads TGTGCTAGTGCCACCGACTCGCTCCCCTACGAGCAGTACTTC.

A few counts support this clone. This chain connects TRBV27 to TRBJ1-6; 8 nucleotides line up with TRBD1. The germline V gene encodes CDR1 MNHEY and CDR2 SMNVEV (reference sequence). V was clipped by 4 bases and J by 0 bases; unmatched bases: 8. CDR3 length: 18 residues. In nucleotides, the CDR3 is TGTGCCAGCAGTTGGGAGCAGGGGGCCGCCTCCTATAATTCACCCCTCCACTTT. This codes for CASSWEQGAASYNSPLHF.

This chain uses TRBV9 with TRBJ1-5; TRBD1 aligns across 7 bases. Germline lookup yields CDR1 SGDLS and CDR2 YYNGEE. This CDR3 spans 15 amino acids. Trimming at V came to 9 bases and at J to 4 bases, leaving 13 bases not matched to a gene. DNA of the CDR3: TGTGCCATAATAAAAGGACAGGTTAAGAATCAGCCCCAGCATTTT. This codes for CAIIKGQVKNQPQHF.

The V and J genes are TRBV6-5 and TRBJ2-2, with D possibly TRBD2 on 6 matching bases. The CDR3 spans 15 residues. Trimming cost V 6 bases and J 0 bases, with 11 bases left between them. The germline gives CDR1 MNHEY, CDR2 SVGAGI. The CDR3 bases are TGTGCCAGCAGGCGAGCGGGTTCGAACACCGGGGAGCTGTTTTTT. This codes for CASRRAGSNTGELFF.

The rearrangement joins TRBV19 to TRBJ1-2; 7 nucleotides line up with TRBD1. Germline loops: CDR1 LNHDA, CDR2 SQIVND (reference sequence). J gave up 8 bases and V 7 bases, and 7 bases lay outside the gene matches. The CDR3 totals 12 residues. The CDR3 DNA follows: TGTGCCAGTAATTTTCAGGGGGAGGGCTACACCTTC. It is translated as CASNFQGEGYTF. Together with reference TRBV19 and TRBJ1-2, the CDR3 gives the full variable domain: DGGITQSPKYLFRKEGQNVTLSCEQNLNHDAMYWYRQDPGQGLRLIYYSQIVNDFQKGDIAEGYSVSREKKESFPLTVTSAQKNPTAFYLCASNFQGEGYTFGSGTRLTVV.

The CDR3 spells CASSSPSGGAQTQYF. The CDR3 DNA reads as TGTGCCAGCAGTTCGCCTAGCGGGGGGGCGCAGACCCAGTACTTC. The rearrangement uses TRBV6-2 or TRBV6-3 and TRBJ2-5; 12 bases map to TRBD2. CDR3 length equals 15 residues. Losses at the gene ends were 4 bases for V and 6 bases for J; bases not matched to a gene: 6. Germline assignment: CDR1 MNHEY and CDR2 SVGEGT.

The chain uses TRBV5-1 and TRBJ1-2; tentatively, D is TRBD1 (6 bases). Between the trimmed V and J ends, which lost 0 bases and 7 bases, there was a span of 13 bases. The CDR3 extends over 14 amino acids. Germline V gene data show CDR1 as SGHRS and CDR2 as YFSETQ. The CDR3 protein is CASSLVPGEGGYTF. CDR3 coding DNA: TGCGCCAGCAGCTTGGTACCAGGGGAAGGTGGCTACACCTTC.

J is TRBJ1-2 and V is TRBV5-4; D is unresolved. CDR1 is SGHNT, CDR2 YYREEE, per germline (reference sequence). V lost 4 bases and J lost 3, with 16 bases in between. The length of the CDR3 is 15 residues. The CDR3 region has the DNA TGTGCCAGCAGCCCGGGCTGGGGAGAGGACTATGGCTACACCTTC. Translating gives CASSPGWGEDYGYTF.

This clone was observed a handful of times. The V call is TRBV19, the J call TRBJ1-1; D is unresolved. Trimming took off 6 bases at V and 1 base at J, with 6 bases between the two ends. The CDR3 covers 12 residues. Per the germline V gene, CDR1 is LNHDA and CDR2 is SQIVND (reference sequence). Here the CDR3 DNA reads TGTGCCAGTAGATACAGGAACACTGAAGCTTTCTTT. The encoded protein is CASRYRNTEAFF.

This chain links TRBV5-8 with TRBJ2-1, with 12 bases identical to TRBD2. Germline trimming cut 2 bases from V and 8 bases from J; bases unmatched to any gene: 8. The CDR3 is 16 amino acids. From germline, CDR1 is SGHTS and CDR2 YDEGEE. In DNA, the CDR3 is TGTGCCAGCAGCTTAGGGCTAGCGGGGGGGCGAGATGAGCAGTTCTTC. Protein product: CASSLGLAGGRDEQFF.

This clone was counted a single time. The chain combines TRBV24-1 with TRBJ2-3, with 10 nucleotides matching TRBD2. CDR1 and CDR2 from the germline V gene are KGHDR and SFDVKD. The CDR3 runs to 15 residues. V shed 2 bases, J shed 6 bases, and the junction held 4 bases outside the gene matches. The DNA of the CDR3 is TGTGCCACCAGTGATTCAAAGCGGGGGGGGGATACGCAGTATTTT. It translates to CATSDSKRGGDTQYF.

As DNA, the CDR3 is TGTGCCAGCAGAATTGGCAGGGGTGGGGGCAATCAGCCCCAGCATTTT. This sequence encodes CASRIGRGGGNQPQHF. The rearrangement uses TRBV2 and TRBJ1-5; tentatively, D is TRBD1 (6 bases). The CDR3 is made up of 16 amino acids. The germline V gene encodes CDR1 SNHLY and CDR2 FYNNEI. V lost 6 bases and J lost 2, with 17 bases in between.